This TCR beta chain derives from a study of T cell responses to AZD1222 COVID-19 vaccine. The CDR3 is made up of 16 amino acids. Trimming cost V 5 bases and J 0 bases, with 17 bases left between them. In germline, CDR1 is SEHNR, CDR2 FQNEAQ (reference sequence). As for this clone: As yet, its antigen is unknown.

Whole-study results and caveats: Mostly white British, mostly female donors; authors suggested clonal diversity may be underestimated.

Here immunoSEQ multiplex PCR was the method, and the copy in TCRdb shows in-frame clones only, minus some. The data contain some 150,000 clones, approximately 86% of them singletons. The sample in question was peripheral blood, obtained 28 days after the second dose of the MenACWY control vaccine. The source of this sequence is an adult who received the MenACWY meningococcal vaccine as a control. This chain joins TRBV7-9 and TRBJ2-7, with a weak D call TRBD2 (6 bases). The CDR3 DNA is TGTGCCAGCAGCCCACCTACGGGGGTCTCCTCCTACGAGCAGTACTTC. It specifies CASSPPTGVSSYEQYF.